This section outlines one T cell receptor (beta chain) sequence together with its context. The CDR3 loop spans 13 amino acids. V lost 4 bases, J lost 11 bases, and 7 bases stayed unmatched. The germline V gene encodes CDR1 SGHDN and CDR2 FVKESK. This sample was taken from a study of T cell changes during pregnancy in multiple sclerosis. Using immunoSEQ multiplex PCR, the repertoire was profiled, and TCRdb retains in-frame clones only, with some absent. The sample records around 80,000 clones, 92% being singletons. The chain employs TRBV14 and TRBJ1-1, with TRBD1 matching 10 bases. Sequencing was performed on peripheral blood, taken before pregnancy. This clonotype was obtained from a female donor with multiple sclerosis, enrolled in a pregnancy study. As DNA, the CDR3 is TGTGCCAGCAGCCCACGGACAGGGGGAACGGCTTTCTTT. Amino acid sequence: CASSPRTGGTAFF.